This TCR beta chain was sequenced for a study of blood T cell repertoires in COVID-19. Background on the study: Italy, Spain and the United States were the sources of the convalescent and acute COVID-19 samples. Nucleic acid was either cDNA or gDNA, and it came from T cells, B-cell-depleted T cells, or PBMCs.

Per the germline V gene, CDR1 is SEHNR and CDR2 is FQNEAQ (reference sequence). The CDR3 totals 12 residues. The V end lost 5 bases, the J end lost 5 bases, and 9 bases lay between the germline ends. Original handling: Estimation of nucleated cell counts relied on the amplification of reference gene primers. Here immunoSEQ multiplex PCR was the method, and the copy in TCRdb shows in-frame clones only, minus some. Clonal size and the V and J genes are those of that table, whereas D and trimming came from the DNA. Of just over 95,000 clones listed, around 80% were seen once; the top ten hold about 17%.

Sequencing input: peripheral blood. The chain links TRBV7-9 to TRBJ1-2; D uncertain. The TCR was taken from a man older than 75 with acute or convalescent COVID-19. The CDR3 nucleotides read TGTGCCAGCAGCCCCCGGGAATATGGCTACACCTTC. This encodes CASSPREYGYTF.